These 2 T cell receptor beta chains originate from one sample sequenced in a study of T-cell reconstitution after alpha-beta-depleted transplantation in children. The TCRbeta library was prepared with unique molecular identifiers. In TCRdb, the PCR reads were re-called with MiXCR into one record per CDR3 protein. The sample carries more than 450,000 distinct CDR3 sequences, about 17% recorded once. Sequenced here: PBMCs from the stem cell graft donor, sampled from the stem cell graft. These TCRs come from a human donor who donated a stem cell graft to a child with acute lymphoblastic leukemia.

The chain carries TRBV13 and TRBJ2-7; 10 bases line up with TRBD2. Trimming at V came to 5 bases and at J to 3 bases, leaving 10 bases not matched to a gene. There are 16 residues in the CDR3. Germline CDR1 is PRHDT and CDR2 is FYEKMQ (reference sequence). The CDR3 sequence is CASSLESSGGNYEQYF. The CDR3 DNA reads TGTGCCAGCAGCCTCGAGTCTAGCGGGGGAAACTACGAGCAGTACTTC.

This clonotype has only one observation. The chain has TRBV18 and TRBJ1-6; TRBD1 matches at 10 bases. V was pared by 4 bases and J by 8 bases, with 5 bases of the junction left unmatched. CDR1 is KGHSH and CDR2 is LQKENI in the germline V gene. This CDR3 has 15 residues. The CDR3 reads CASSRTGTGDSPLHF. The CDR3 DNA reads TGTGCCAGCTCACGCACCGGGACAGGGGATTCACCCCTCCACTTT.